These T cell receptor beta chains were read from a single sample in a study of T cell repertoires in ileal Crohn's disease. The assay was immunoSEQ multiplex PCR, and TCRdb's table has in-frame clones only and misses some. This table holds more than 2,000 clones, 55% to 65% found once. The specimen was ileal tissue. The receptors shown here come from an adult with Crohn's disease. Both conserved end residues are part of each CDR3. The D gene is left open where the match is weak. Rows give clone size only sometimes, using once, few, many, or a class for an expanded clone.

D	J	size	V	DNA	CDR3
.	TRBJ2-7	few	TRBV7-2	TGTGCCAGCAGCTTAGAACAGGTCTACGAGCAGTACTTC	CASSLEQVYEQYF
.	TRBJ2-7	once	TRBV18	TGTGCCAGCCAGGGCACTACCTACGAGCAGTACTTC	CASQGTTYEQYF
.	TRBJ2-1	.	TRBV9	TGTGCCAGCAGCGTCCGTCAGAATGAGCAGTTCTTC	CASSVRQNEQFF
.	TRBJ2-5	.	TRBV4-1	TGCGCCAGCAGCCCTTGGTCTAGCGATATACAAGAGACCCAGTACTTC	CASSPWSSDIQETQYF
.	TRBJ2-3	few	TRBV5-4	TGTGCCAGCAGCTCTGGAGGTTCTAGCACAGATACGCAGTATTTT	CASSSGGSSTDTQYF
TRBD1	TRBJ1-1	.	TRBV2	TGTGCCAGGGGAGGACAGGGGGCAACTGAAGCTTTCTTT	CARGGQGATEAFF
.	TRBJ2-3	large	TRBV28	TGTGCCAGCAGTCGGGACACCAATACGCAGTATTTT	CASSRDTNTQYF
.	TRBJ2-7	.	TRBV6-1	TGTGCCAGCAGGGTGGCTCGACAGGCCCCCGACGAGCAGTACTTC	CASRVARQAPDEQYF
TRBD1	TRBJ1-1	.	TRBV28	TGTGCCAGCAGTCTGGGACAGATGAACACTGAAGCTTTCTTT	CASSLGQMNTEAFF
.	TRBJ1-6	.	TRBV6-5	TGTGCCAGCAGTTACTCTCCAGATTCACCCCTCCACTTT	CASSYSPDSPLHF
TRBD2	TRBJ2-5	.	TRBV11-2	TGTGCCAGCAGCTTAGGGCGGGGGGGAGTGGAGACCCAGTACTTC	CASSLGRGGVETQYF
TRBD1	TRBJ1-3	.	TRBV5-6	TGTGCCAGCAGCAGTGGGGGACAGGGAGGAAACACCATATATTTT	CASSSGGQGGNTIYF
TRBD1	TRBJ1-2	.	TRBV7-9	TGTGCCAGCAGCCTGGAACAGGGGCCATATGGCTACACCTTC	CASSLEQGPYGYTF
.	TRBJ2-7	.	TRBV5-1	TGCGCCAGCGGCTTGGCGGGCAGGTCTTCAGGGTACGAGCAGTACTTC	CASGLAGRSSGYEQYF
.	TRBJ2-7	.	TRBV7-2	TGTGCCAGCAGCTTATCCGGGACACCGTTCCACGAGCAGTACTTC	CASSLSGTPFHEQYF
.	TRBJ1-4	few	TRBV12-1	TGTGCCAGCAGCTTTGCGCAGGGGCCACCGGAAAAACTGTTTTTT	CASSFAQGPPEKLFF
.	TRBJ2-1	.	TRBV6-1	TGTGCCAGCAGTCTTCGGTGGAGTGAGCAGTTCTTC	CASSLRWSEQFF
.	TRBJ2-1	few	TRBV5-6	TGTGCCAGCAGCTTGGAATTTGGTCCGGGGGTCGGCAATGAGCAGTTCTTC	CASSLEFGPGVGNEQFF
.	TRBJ1-2	.	TRBV2	TGTGCCAGCAGTGGGAGGGGATCCTATGGCTACACCTTC	CASSGRGSYGYTF
.	TRBJ1-1	.	TRBV27	TGTGCCAGCAGTTTATATCCAGCGAGCGGCACTGAAGCTTTCTTT	CASSLYPASGTEAFF
.	TRBJ1-2	.	TRBV11-2	TGTGCCAGCAGCTCTCTCTTGACTTATGGCTACACCTTC	CASSSLLTYGYTF
.	TRBJ2-7	once	TRBV7-9	TGTGCCAGCAGCTCGCCGGGAGCTGCCTACGAGCAGTACTTC	CASSSPGAAYEQYF
TRBD1	TRBJ2-5	.	TRBV28	TGTGCCAGCAGTTTACTGGGGACAGGGCGGACGGAGACCCAGTACTTC	CASSLLGTGRTETQYF
.	TRBJ2-1	.	TRBV2	TGTGCCAGCATGAGGGTCCTGATGTCCTACAATGAGCAGTTCTTC	CASMRVLMSYNEQFF
.	TRBJ2-2	.	TRBV27	TGTGCCAGCACGGAGGGTTTGTCTAATTCCGGGGAGCTGTTTTTT	CASTEGLSNSGELFF
TRBD2	TRBJ2-7	.	TRBV5-1	TGCGCCAGCAGCCAAACTAGCGACCCCTACGAGCAGTACTTC	CASSQTSDPYEQYF
.	TRBJ1-1	few	TRBV10-1	TGCGCCAGCAGTGAGTCGTTCGGCAGGCCTGAAGCTTTCTTT	CASSESFGRPEAFF
.	TRBJ2-7	.	TRBV5-1	TGCGCCAGCAGCTTGGCGGGCAGGTCTTCAGGGTACGAGCAGTACTTC	CASSLAGRSSGYEQYF
TRBD1	TRBJ2-1	once	TRBV6-6	TGTGCCAGCAGTCGACAGGGGGTAGTCAATGAGCAGTTCTTC	CASSRQGVVNEQFF
.	TRBJ1-5	.	TRBV30	TGTGCCTGGAGTGTACAGTCCCATAATCAGCCCCAGCATTTT	CAWSVQSHNQPQHF
TRBD1	TRBJ1-5	.	TRBV29-1	TGCAGCGTTTTTTGGACAGGGGGCGGTAATCAGCCCCAGCATTTT	CSVFWTGGGNQPQHF
TRBD1	TRBJ1-1	.	TRBV7-8	TGTGCCAGCAGCACCAGGACAGGCACCACCATTACGGCTTTCTTT	CASSTRTGTTITAFF
TRBD1	TRBJ1-2	.	TRBV28	TGTGCCAGCAGTTTACCGGGACAGGTCTATGGCTACACCTTC	CASSLPGQVYGYTF
TRBD1	TRBJ2-7	.	TRBV6-1	TGTGCCAGCAGTGATTGGGACAGGGCATTCGAGCAGTACTTC	CASSDWDRAFEQYF
.	TRBJ1-2	.	TRBV9	TGTGCCAGCGCTGAGGGCCTGTCTGGCTACACCTTC	CASAEGLSGYTF
TRBD1	TRBJ1-2	.	TRBV2	TGTGCCAGCAAAGGACAGGGACCTGGCTACACCTTC	CASKGQGPGYTF
TRBD1	TRBJ1-2	few	TRBV11-1	TGTGCCAGCAGCTTCAAAGCGACAGGGGACTATGGCTACACCTTC	CASSFKATGDYGYTF
.	TRBJ2-2	.	TRBV4-1	TGCGCCAGCAGCCAATGGTCAGAGAACACCGGGGAGCTGTTTTTT	CASSQWSENTGELFF
.	TRBJ1-2	large	TRBV10-3	TGTGCCATCAGTGAAGGAGGTCCCTCTGAGGGCTACACCTTC	CAISEGGPSEGYTF
.	TRBJ1-3	.	TRBV2	TGTGCCAGCAGTGGAGTGATAGTTGCGGTCCACTCTGGAAACACCATATATTTT	CASSGVIVAVHSGNTIYF
.	TRBJ2-4	.	TRBV20-1	TGCAGTGCCGGGTCCAAAGCCATTCAGTACTTC	CSAGSKAIQYF
TRBD1	TRBJ1-6	.	TRBV6-1	TGTGCCAGCAGTGGTGGGACAGGGAAGAGTTCACCCCTCCACTTT	CASSGGTGKSSPLHF
TRBD1	TRBJ1-1	.	TRBV10-3	TGTGCCATCAGTGAAGGGACAGGGACGAACACTGAAGCTTTCTTT	CAISEGTGTNTEAFF
TRBD1	TRBJ2-2	.	TRBV6-5	TGTGCCAGCAGTTTAGGGACAGGGGGCGCGACCGGGGAGCTGTTTTTT	CASSLGTGGATGELFF
.	TRBJ1-6	.	TRBV27	TGTGCCAGCAGTTTATCGATGGGGGCAAACTCACCCCTCCACTTT	CASSLSMGANSPLHF
.	TRBJ1-5	.	TRBV6-5	TGTGCCAGCAGGGCAGGAAAGTACAATCAGCCCCAGCATTTT	CASRAGKYNQPQHF
TRBD2	TRBJ2-1	.	TRBV9	TGTGCCAGCAGCGTAGTCGGGGGGGGCCGTAATGAGCAGTTCTTC	CASSVVGGGRNEQFF
TRBD1	TRBJ1-1	few	TRBV6-1	TGTGCCAGCAGTATTACAGGGGGGCTTACTGAAGCTTTCTTT	CASSITGGLTEAFF
.	TRBJ1-2	.	TRBV6-5	TGTGCCAGCAGTTACTCGGGTAGGAGAGGTGGCTACACCTTC	CASSYSGRRGGYTF
TRBD2	TRBJ2-5	.	TRBV5-1	TGCGCCAGCAGCGTGTCTAGCGGGGGGGCGTTCGAGACCCAGTACTTC	CASSVSSGGAFETQYF
.	TRBJ2-7	.	TRBV29-1	TGCAGCGTCCGGACAAGAGCCTACGAGCAGTACTTC	CSVRTRAYEQYF
.	TRBJ2-7	large	TRBV7-2	TGTGCCAGCAGCTTAAGCGGGACACCCTTTCACGAGCAGTACTTC	CASSLSGTPFHEQYF
TRBD2	TRBJ2-7	.	TRBV30	TGTGCCTGGGGACTAGCGGACTACGAGCAGTACTTC	CAWGLADYEQYF